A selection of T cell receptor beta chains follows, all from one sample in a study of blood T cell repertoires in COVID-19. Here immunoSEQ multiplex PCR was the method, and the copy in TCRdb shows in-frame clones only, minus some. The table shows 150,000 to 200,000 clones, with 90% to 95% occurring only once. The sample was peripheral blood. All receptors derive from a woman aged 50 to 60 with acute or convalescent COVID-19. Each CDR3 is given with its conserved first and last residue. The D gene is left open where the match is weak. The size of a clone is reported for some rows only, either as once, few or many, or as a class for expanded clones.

cdr3_aa: CASSDHRAQPQHF
cdr3_nt: TGTGCCAGCAGTGACCACAGGGCTCAGCCCCAGCATTTT
d_call: NA
clone_size: NA
j_call: TRBJ1-5
v_call: TRBV6-1

cdr3_aa: CASSQDHKGTSEAFF
cdr3_nt: TGCGCCAGCAGCCAAGATCATAAAGGGACTAGTGAAGCTTTCTTT
d_call: NA
clone_size: NA
j_call: TRBJ1-1
v_call: TRBV4-3

cdr3_aa: CASSPEGRAQPQHF
cdr3_nt: TGCGCCAGCAGCCCGGAGGGGAGAGCCCAGCCCCAGCATTTT
d_call: NA
clone_size: NA
j_call: TRBJ1-5
v_call: TRBV5-1

cdr3_aa: CASSLDWGWEKLFF
cdr3_nt: TGCGCCAGCAGCTTGGACTGGGGCTGGGAAAAACTGTTTTTT
d_call: NA
clone_size: NA
j_call: TRBJ1-4
v_call: TRBV5-1

cdr3_aa: CASTRGAGPADEKLFF
cdr3_nt: TGTGCCAGCACTCGGGGGGCGGGACCGGCGGATGAAAAACTGTTTTTT
d_call: NA
clone_size: once
j_call: TRBJ1-4
v_call: TRBV9

cdr3_aa: CSAPRTAFF
cdr3_nt: TGCAGTGCTCCCCGGACTGCTTTCTTT
d_call: NA
clone_size: NA
j_call: TRBJ1-1
v_call: TRBV20-1

cdr3_aa: CASSLMTTAEGYTF
cdr3_nt: TGTGCCAGCAGTTTAATGACAACCGCCGAGGGCTACACCTTC
d_call: NA
clone_size: once
j_call: TRBJ1-2
v_call: TRBV28

cdr3_aa: CASAAGVNEQFF
cdr3_nt: TGTGCCAGCGCGGCGGGAGTCAATGAGCAGTTCTTC
d_call: TRBD2
clone_size: NA
j_call: TRBJ2-1
v_call: TRBV2

cdr3_aa: CASSRRARDEQFF
cdr3_nt: TGTGCCAGCAGCCGGAGGGCTAGGGATGAGCAGTTCTTC
d_call: NA
clone_size: NA
j_call: TRBJ2-1
v_call: TRBV5-4

cdr3_aa: CASSWQVNYGYTF
cdr3_nt: TGTGCCAGCAGTTGGCAAGTTAACTATGGCTACACCTTC
d_call: NA
clone_size: NA
j_call: TRBJ1-2
v_call: TRBV28

cdr3_aa: CASLFSVSYEQYF
cdr3_nt: TGTGCCAGTCTATTCAGCGTCTCCTACGAGCAGTACTTC
d_call: NA
clone_size: NA
j_call: TRBJ2-7
v_call: TRBV2

cdr3_aa: CASSDRDYNEQFF
cdr3_nt: TGTGCCAGCAGTGACCGGGACTACAATGAGCAGTTCTTC
d_call: NA
clone_size: NA
j_call: TRBJ2-1
v_call: TRBV2

cdr3_aa: CASSFAGALGSPLHF
cdr3_nt: TGTGCCAGCAGCTTCGCAGGGGCGTTAGGTTCACCCCTCCACTTT
d_call: NA
clone_size: once
j_call: TRBJ1-6
v_call: TRBV7-8

cdr3_aa: CASRSSGNTEAFF
cdr3_nt: TGTGCCAGCAGATCCTCAGGGAACACTGAAGCTTTCTTT
d_call: NA
clone_size: once
j_call: TRBJ1-1
v_call: TRBV6-5

cdr3_aa: CASSFGTGGGYEQYF
cdr3_nt: TGTGCCAGCAGTTTCGGGACAGGGGGCGGGTACGAGCAGTACTTC
d_call: TRBD1
clone_size: NA
j_call: TRBJ2-7
v_call: TRBV27

cdr3_aa: CASSVGITGGANYGYTF
cdr3_nt: TGTGCCAGCAGCGTAGGAATTACAGGGGGTGCTAACTATGGCTACACCTTC
d_call: TRBD1
clone_size: NA
j_call: TRBJ1-2
v_call: TRBV9

cdr3_aa: CASSSGNVNYGYTF
cdr3_nt: TGTGCCAGCAGCTCCGGTAATGTTAACTATGGCTACACCTTC
d_call: NA
clone_size: NA
j_call: TRBJ1-2
v_call: TRBV7-9

cdr3_aa: CASSQSLMTPRTEQIGEQYF
cdr3_nt: TGTGCCAGCAGCCAATCCCTAATGACACCCCGGACAGAGCAGATTGGCGAGCAGTACTTC
d_call: NA
clone_size: once
j_call: TRBJ2-7
v_call: TRBV4-2

cdr3_aa: CASSPYGANVLTF
cdr3_nt: TGTGCCAGCAGCCCGTATGGGGCCAACGTCCTGACTTTC
d_call: NA
clone_size: NA
j_call: TRBJ2-6
v_call: TRBV7-9

cdr3_aa: CASSPQGREAEKLFF
cdr3_nt: TGTGCCAGCAGCCCCCAGGGCAGGGAGGCTGAAAAACTGTTTTTT
d_call: NA
clone_size: NA
j_call: TRBJ1-4
v_call: TRBV5-6

cdr3_aa: CASRTSPELGEVYTF
cdr3_nt: TGTGCCAGCAGAACCTCACCAGAACTCGGGGAGGTCTACACCTTC
d_call: NA
clone_size: NA
j_call: TRBJ1-2
v_call: TRBV28

cdr3_aa: CASSTSGSHTEAFF
cdr3_nt: TGCGCCAGCAGCACTTCGGGATCTCACACTGAAGCTTTCTTT
d_call: NA
clone_size: NA
j_call: TRBJ1-1
v_call: TRBV5-1

cdr3_aa: CASSISGYEQYF
cdr3_nt: TGTGCCAGCAGTATTAGCGGTTACGAGCAGTACTTC
d_call: NA
clone_size: once
j_call: TRBJ2-7
v_call: TRBV28

cdr3_aa: CASSLLPGTQGIGYTF
cdr3_nt: TGTGCCAGCAGCCTATTACCCGGGACACAAGGAATTGGCTACACCTTC
d_call: NA
clone_size: once
j_call: TRBJ1-2
v_call: TRBV7-3

cdr3_aa: CAWRRAVGGNYGYTF
cdr3_nt: TGTGCCTGGCGAAGAGCAGTTGGGGGGAACTATGGCTACACCTTC
d_call: NA
clone_size: NA
j_call: TRBJ1-2
v_call: TRBV30

cdr3_aa: CASPDRGGYTF
cdr3_nt: TGTGCCAGCCCTGATCGGGGGGGCTACACCTTC
d_call: NA
clone_size: NA
j_call: TRBJ1-2
v_call: TRBV21-1